This T cell receptor beta chain was identified during a study of T cells in Graves' hyperthyroidism and ophthalmopathy. Across the whole study: Before any treatment, at initial diagnosis, peripheral blood was collected. Broader study findings: Peripheral blood also featured most of the thyroid clonotypes expanded above 0.001.

The CDR3 regions of TCR beta were amplified from RNA transcripts. HTBI primers were the set used in a first-round RT-PCR of the TCR CDR3. A single record per CDR3 protein comes from TCRdb applying MiXCR to the multiplex PCR reads. The data show hundreds of thousands of distinct CDR3 sequences, with 15% to 18% seen just once and around a quarter held by the top ten. CDR3 length equals 16 residues. V dropped 2 bases and J dropped 4; count of bases not matched to a gene: 11. CDR1 and CDR2 from the germline V gene are MNHEY and SMNVEV (reference sequence). Investigators excluded patients with uncontrolled infection, other autoimmune disease, pregnancy or lactation. The diagnoses drew upon clinical symptoms, serum thyroxine and TRAb, thyroid ultrasound and orbital computed tomography. Worth noting for this clonotype: Its antigen is not identified.

This TCR was recovered from a young woman with Graves' hyperthyroidism that later progressed to Graves' ophthalmopathy. The specimen was blood. The rearrangement joins TRBV27 to TRBJ2-7, with 7 positions matching TRBD2. CDR3 bases: TGTGCCAGCAGTTTAAGGTCCGGACTAGGGAATTACGAGCAGTACTTC. Its protein is CASSLRSGLGNYEQYF.